Ten or more counts support the clone carrying this T cell receptor (beta chain). Antigen specificity is unknown. Germline assignment: CDR1 MDHEN and CDR2 SYDVKM. V was pared by 5 bases and J by 0 bases, with 9 bases of the junction left unmatched. The CDR3 contains 17 residues. This record belongs to a study of T cells in Graves' hyperthyroidism and ophthalmopathy. Findings of the study overall: The majority of expanded thyroid clonotypes above 0.001 also appeared in blood.

Amplification yielded TCR beta CDR3 regions, with RNA transcripts as the source. When the TCR CDR3 underwent first-round RT-PCR, the HTBI primer set was used. TCRdb redid the calling of the multiplex PCR reads with MiXCR, one entry per CDR3 protein. The sample carries 640,000 or so distinct CDR3 sequences, about 14% recorded once. Sequencing input: blood. V is TRBV28 and J is TRBJ1-3, with 8 bases identical to TRBD1. The source is a woman between 40 and 50 years old with Graves' ophthalmopathy. CDR3: CASSPFWDRHSGNTIYF. CDR3 in DNA: TGTGCCAGCAGTCCATTTTGGGACAGGCACTCTGGAAACACCATATATTTT. Supplemented by reference TRBV28 and TRBJ1-3, the full variable domain reads DVKVTQSSRYLVKRTGEKVFLECVQDMDHENMFWYRQDPGLGLRLIYFSYDVKMKEKGDIPEGYSVSREKKERFSLILESASTNQTSMYLCASSPFWDRHSGNTIYFGEGSWLTVV.